Here is one T cell receptor beta chain with its context. In the original workflow: It was from reference gene primer amplification that nucleated cell counts were estimated. Sequencing was performed with immunoSEQ multiplex PCR; in TCRdb, only in-frame clones are kept and a portion is missing. That table is the source of V, J and clone size, and D and trimming were worked out from the DNA. The sample holds 120,000 to 150,000 clones, around 88% seen once. This sample is drawn from a study of blood T cell repertoires in COVID-19. On the study more broadly: Samples taken during acute and convalescent COVID-19 were collected in the United States, Italy and Spain. Nucleic acid was either cDNA or gDNA, and it came from T cells, B-cell-depleted T cells, or PBMCs.

CDR1 is MGHRA and CDR2 is YSYEKL in the germline V gene. Trimming took off 0 bases at V and 6 bases at J, with 12 bases between the two ends. The CDR3 is made up of 15 amino acids. The genes are TRBV4-1 and TRBJ1-5, with a weak D call TRBD1 (6 bases). This TCR derives from an older woman with acute or convalescent COVID-19. Material: peripheral blood. The CDR3 spells CASSQDLQGFQPQHF. The CDR3 DNA reads TGCGCCAGCAGCCAAGATCTTCAGGGGTTTCAGCCCCAGCATTTT.